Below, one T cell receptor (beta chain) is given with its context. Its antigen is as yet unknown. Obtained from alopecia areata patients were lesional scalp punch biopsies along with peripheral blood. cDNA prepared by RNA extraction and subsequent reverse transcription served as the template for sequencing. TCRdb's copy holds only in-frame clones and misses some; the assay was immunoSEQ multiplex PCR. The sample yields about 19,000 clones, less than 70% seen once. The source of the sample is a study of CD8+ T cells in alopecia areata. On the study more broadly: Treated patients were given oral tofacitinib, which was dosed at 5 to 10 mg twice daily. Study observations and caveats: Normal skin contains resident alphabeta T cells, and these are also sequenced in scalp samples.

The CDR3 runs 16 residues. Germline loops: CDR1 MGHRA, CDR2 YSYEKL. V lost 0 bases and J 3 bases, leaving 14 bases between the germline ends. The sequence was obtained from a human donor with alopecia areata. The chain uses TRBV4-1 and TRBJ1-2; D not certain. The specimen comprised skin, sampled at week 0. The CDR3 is CASSQEFEAGHYGYTF. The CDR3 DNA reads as TGCGCCAGCAGCCAAGAGTTCGAGGCAGGACACTATGGCTACACCTTC.